The entry below describes one T cell receptor beta chain. The sample belongs to a study of blood T cell repertoires in COVID-19. Overall study: The analysed material was cDNA or gDNA that came from T cells, B-cell-depleted T cells, or PBMCs.

In the original processing: Quantification of nucleated cells was approximated via reference gene primer amplification. Generated by immunoSEQ multiplex PCR, the TCRdb table keeps only in-frame clones and is missing some. V and J calls plus clone size are reproduced from that table; the DNA served to infer D and trimming. The repertoire holds about 260,000 clones, with roughly 90% as singletons. CDR1 MNHEY and CDR2 SVGEGT come from the germline V gene. This CDR3 is 15 amino acids long. V lost 2 bases, J lost 8 bases, and 16 bases lay in between. Sequences were obtained from peripheral blood. V gene TRBV6-2 or TRBV6-3 combines with J gene TRBJ2-1, with D possibly matching TRBD2 (5 bases). The origin of this receptor is a human donor in a cohort sampled during active COVID-19. The CDR3 loop reads CASSYRAVLPHEQFF. CDR3 DNA: TGTGCCAGCAGTTACCGAGCGGTTCTCCCCCATGAGCAGTTCTTC.